This TCR beta chain was observed in a study of blood T cell repertoires in COVID-19. Study summary: PBMCs, B-cell-depleted T cells, or T cells provided the cDNA or gDNA that made up the material.

Libraries were prepared by immunoSEQ multiplex PCR; TCRdb keeps only in-frame clonotypes and omits some of them. The sample holds approximately 250,000 clones, 88% seen once. This CDR3 has 14 amino acids. V was pared by 0 bases and J by 8 bases, with 13 bases between. Germline CDR1 and CDR2: MNHEY and SVGAGI. Those who participated ranged in age from 18 to 89 years and resided in about two dozen US areas. Two consecutive negative NP/OP PCR tests, clearance, or resolved symptoms defined Cohort 3 recovery. The chain carries TRBV6-5 and TRBJ1-2, with D unresolved. The source of this sequence is a woman between 25 and 40 years old who had recovered from COVID-19. The sequencing input was PBMCs or T cells enriched from blood (not recorded which). In nucleotides, the CDR3 is TGTGCCAGCAGTTACTCGGATAGAGCCGGGGGCTACACCTTC. It specifies CASSYSDRAGGYTF.